The 3 T cell receptor beta chains below were found in one sample sequenced in a study of read filtering for tumor transcriptome and immune sequencing. This library used 300 to 500 ng RNA and molecular barcoded adaptors spanning alpha/delta and beta/gamma chains. MiXCR, run by TCRdb on the reads, gives a single entry per CDR3 protein. The sample carries approximately 150,000 distinct CDR3 sequences, under 15% recorded once. Source material: a population of CD138-negative cells sorted from bone marrow. These receptors were obtained from a donor at least 40 years old with multiple myeloma.

The CDR3 DNA reads TGTGCCAGCCACAGGGGGTATCAGCCCCAGCATTTT. The encoded protein is CASHRGYQPQHF. The chain is built from TRBV21-1 and TRBJ1-5; the D call TRBD1 from the table was never checked on the DNA. TRBV21-1 is a recognized pseudogene. This CDR3 contains 12 residues.

In this sample, this clonotype turned up many times. The V call is TRBV27, the J call TRBJ2-7; a possible D gene is TRBD1 (6 bases). CDR3 length equals 13 residues. CDR1 and CDR2 from the germline V gene are MNHEY and SMNVEV (reference sequence). V lost 5 bases and J lost 4, with 12 bases in between. In DNA, the CDR3 is TGTGCCAGCAGTGTCCGGGACACGTACGAGCAGTACTTC. As protein: CASSVRDTYEQYF.

As concerns this clonotype: The junction departs from the called germline gene at one end, perhaps through a read error. The V and J genes are TRBV12-3 or TRBV12-4 and TRBJ2-1; TRBD2 aligns across 10 bases. This CDR3 spans 16 amino acids. CDR3 sequence (DNA): TGTACCAGCACACCCCCAATAGCTAGCGGGAGCTATGAGCGGTTCTTC. This gives the protein CTSTPPIASGSYERFF.